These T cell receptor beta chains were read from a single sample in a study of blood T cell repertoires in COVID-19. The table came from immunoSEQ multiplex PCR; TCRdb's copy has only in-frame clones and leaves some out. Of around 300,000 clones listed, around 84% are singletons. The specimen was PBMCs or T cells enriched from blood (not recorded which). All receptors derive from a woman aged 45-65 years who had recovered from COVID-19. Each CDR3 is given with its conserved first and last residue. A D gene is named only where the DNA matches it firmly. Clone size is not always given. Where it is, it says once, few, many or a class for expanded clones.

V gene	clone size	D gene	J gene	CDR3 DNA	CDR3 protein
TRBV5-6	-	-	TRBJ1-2	TGTGCCAGCAGCTTATTTTCGGGCTACACCTTC	CASSLFSGYTF
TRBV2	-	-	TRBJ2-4	TGTGCCAGCAGGGACCCGAAGGAGGGACCCCAAAACATTCAGTACTTC	CASRDPKEGPQNIQYF
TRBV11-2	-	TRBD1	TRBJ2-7	TGTGCCAGCAGGTCCGGGACAGGGTACCACGAGCAGTACTTC	CASRSGTGYHEQYF
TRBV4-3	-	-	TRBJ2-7	TGCGCCAGCAGCCAAGATTTAATTTCTCAGCGTAACTCCTACGAGCAGTACTTC	CASSQDLISQRNSYEQYF
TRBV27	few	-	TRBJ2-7	TGTGCCAGCAGTTTAACTAGGACAGACTCCTACGAGCAGTACTTC	CASSLTRTDSYEQYF
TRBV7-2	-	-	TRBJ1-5	TGTGCCAGCAGCTTTGGTTGGGAGGCGGGGAGCAATCAGCCCCAGCATTTT	CASSFGWEAGSNQPQHF
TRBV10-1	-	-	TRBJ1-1	TGCGCCAGCAGGCGGGGGAGAGAGACTGAAGCTTTCTTT	CASRRGRETEAFF
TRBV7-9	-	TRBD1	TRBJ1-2	TGTGCCAGCAGCCCTGACAGGGTCGGTGGCTACACCTTC	CASSPDRVGGYTF
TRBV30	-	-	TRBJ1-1	TGTGCCTGGAGCCCTAATGAGGAGACTGAAGCTTTCTTT	CAWSPNEETEAFF
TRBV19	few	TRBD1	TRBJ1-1	TGTGCCAGTAGTACCCGACAGGGACGGATGAACACTGAAGCTTTCTTT	CASSTRQGRMNTEAFF
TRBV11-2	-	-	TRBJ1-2	TGTGCCAGCAGCCCAGGGTTTGGAAACTATGGCTACACCTTC	CASSPGFGNYGYTF
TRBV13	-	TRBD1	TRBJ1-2	TGTGCCAGCAGCTTAGGCGGTTTGACAGGGGGTGGCTACACCTTC	CASSLGGLTGGGYTF
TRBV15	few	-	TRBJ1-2	TGTGCCACCAGCAGAGGGCGGAATAACTATGGCTACACCTTC	CATSRGRNNYGYTF
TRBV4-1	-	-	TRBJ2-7	TGCGCCAGCAGCCAAGGACTGGACTGGGACTTC	CASSQGLDWDF
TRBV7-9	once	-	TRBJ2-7	TGTGCCAGCAGCTTATACACGGCCGGGTCCTACGAGCAGTACTTC	CASSLYTAGSYEQYF
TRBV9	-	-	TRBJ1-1	TGTGCCAGCTCTCGGGGGGCCAAGACTGAAGCTTTCTTT	CASSRGAKTEAFF
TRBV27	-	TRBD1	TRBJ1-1	TGTGCCAGCAGTAACTACAGGGGGAGGGGAACTGAAGCTTTCTTT	CASSNYRGRGTEAFF
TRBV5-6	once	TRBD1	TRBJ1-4	TGTGCCAGCAGCGCCAAAGGGACAGGGGATGAAAAACTGTTTTTT	CASSAKGTGDEKLFF
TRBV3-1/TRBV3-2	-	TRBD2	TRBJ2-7	TGTGCCAGCAGCCCTTCTAGCGGGGGGGACGAGCAGTACTTC	CASSPSSGGDEQYF
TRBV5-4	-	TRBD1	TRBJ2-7	TGTGCCAGCAGATCCGGGACAGGGGTCTCGGGTGAGCAGTACTTC	CASRSGTGVSGEQYF
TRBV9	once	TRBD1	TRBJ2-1	TGTGCCAGCAGCCCGGGACAGCCCTACAATGAGCAGTTCTTC	CASSPGQPYNEQFF
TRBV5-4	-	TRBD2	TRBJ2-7	TGTGCCAGCAGCTGGGGACTAGCGGGACGGGACGAGCAGTACTTC	CASSWGLAGRDEQYF
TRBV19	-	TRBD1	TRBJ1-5	TGTGCCAGTAGTGCTCCCAGGGGGCGTGGTCAGCCCCAGCATTTT	CASSAPRGRGQPQHF
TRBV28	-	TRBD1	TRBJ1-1	TGTGCCACCTCAGCCGGGACAGGGGGCGCGGACACTGAAGCTTTCTTT	CATSAGTGGADTEAFF
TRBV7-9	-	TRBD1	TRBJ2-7	TGTGCCAGCAGCTTAGCCCAGACAGGGGGCTACGAGCAGTACTTC	CASSLAQTGGYEQYF
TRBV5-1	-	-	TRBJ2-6	TGCGCCAGCAGCTGGGGGACATATGGGGCCAACGTCCTGACTTTC	CASSWGTYGANVLTF
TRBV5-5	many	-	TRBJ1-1	TGTGCCAGCAGCTTGGTGTCCGGGGATCGCACTGAAGCTTTCTTT	CASSLVSGDRTEAFF
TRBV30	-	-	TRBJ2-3	TGTGCCTGGAGGGTCGGCGGGAGCACAGATACGCAGTATTTT	CAWRVGGSTDTQYF
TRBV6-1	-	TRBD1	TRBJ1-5	TGTGCCAGCAGTGAGATTAGACAGGGGAGTCAGCCCCAGCATTTT	CASSEIRQGSQPQHF
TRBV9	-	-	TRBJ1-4	TGTGCCAGCAGCCCTGGGGGGGCCGTACGGGAAAAACTGTTTTTT	CASSPGGAVREKLFF
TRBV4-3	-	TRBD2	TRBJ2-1	TGCGCCAGCAGCCAAGAAATTGGGCTAGCGGGAGTTAATGAGCAGTTCTTC	CASSQEIGLAGVNEQFF
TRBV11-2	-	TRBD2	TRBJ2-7	TGTGCCAGCAGCTTAGGTCCTAGCGGACCCTACGAGCAGTACTTC	CASSLGPSGPYEQYF